This TCR beta chain was identified in a study of shared clonotypes between healthy human individuals. Naive CD8 cells lacked CD45RO, underwent positive selection for CCR7 and left out terminally differentiated effector memory CD45RA+ cells. CDR3 length: 13 residues. V lost 1 base and J lost 3, with 7 bases in between. Germline V CDR1 and CDR2: SGHTA, FQGNSA. Original processing methods: ImmunoSEQ yielded junction-only sequences lacking quality scores, so filtering differed. TCRdb's copy holds only in-frame clones and misses some; the assay was immunoSEQ multiplex PCR. Clone size and the V and J calls come from that table; the DNA yielded D and trimming. The sample includes roughly 850,000 clones, about 96% of them seen just once.

V usage is TRBV7-2 and J usage is TRBJ2-7; D not certain. This TCR was recovered from a man younger than 45 in good health. The sequenced sample was naive CD8+ T cells sorted from blood. This CDR3 reads CASSLEPDYEQYF. CDR3 coding DNA: TGTGCCAGCAGCTTAGAACCAGACTACGAGCAGTACTTC.